This TCR beta chain was sequenced in a study of cytomegalovirus exposure and HLA in healthy donors. At the level of the study: The approximately 120 validation repertoires and the roughly 670 first-cohort repertoires shared a platform, a later analysis reported. General study findings and limits: Accounts indicate the classifier identified cytomegalovirus status with strong specificity and sensitivity. Most TCR sequences were seen very rarely across donors, but some public TCRs occurred in many. The study recorded 150 to 200 TCR beta chains that were cytomegalovirus-associated.

CDR1 and CDR2 (germline): SGHAT, FQNNGV. Germline trimming cut 0 bases from V and 6 bases from J; bases unmatched to any gene: 5. This CDR3 is 17 amino acids long. Points on this clone: No antigen is known for it.

The assay was immunoSEQ multiplex PCR, and TCRdb's table has in-frame clones only and misses some. Of more than 300,000 clones in the sample, roughly 89% were seen once. The sequenced sample consisted of PBMCs. The sequence was obtained from a woman aged 18-30 years in good health and CMV-seronegative. This chain uses TRBV11-2 with TRBJ2-2; 12 bases map to TRBD2. This CDR3 is CASSLELGLAGAGELFF. CDR3 coding DNA: TGTGCCAGCAGCTTAGAACTGGGACTAGCGGGCGCCGGGGAGCTGTTTTTT.